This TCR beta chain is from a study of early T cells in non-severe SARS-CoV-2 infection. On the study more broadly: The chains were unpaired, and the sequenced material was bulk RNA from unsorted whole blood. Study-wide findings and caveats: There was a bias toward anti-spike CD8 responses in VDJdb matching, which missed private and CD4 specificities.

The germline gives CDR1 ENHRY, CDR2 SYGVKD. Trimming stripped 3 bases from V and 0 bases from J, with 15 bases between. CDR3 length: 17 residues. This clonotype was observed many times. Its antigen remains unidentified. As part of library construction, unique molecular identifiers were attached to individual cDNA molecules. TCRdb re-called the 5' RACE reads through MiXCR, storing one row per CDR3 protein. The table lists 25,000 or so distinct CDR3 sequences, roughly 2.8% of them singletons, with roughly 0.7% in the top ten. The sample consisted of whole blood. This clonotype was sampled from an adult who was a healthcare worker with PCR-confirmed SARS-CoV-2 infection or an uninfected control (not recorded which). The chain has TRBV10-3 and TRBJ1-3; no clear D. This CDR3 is CAISEYGMKGSGNTIYF. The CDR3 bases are TGTGCCATCAGTGAATACGGGATGAAGGGCTCTGGAAACACCATATATTTT.